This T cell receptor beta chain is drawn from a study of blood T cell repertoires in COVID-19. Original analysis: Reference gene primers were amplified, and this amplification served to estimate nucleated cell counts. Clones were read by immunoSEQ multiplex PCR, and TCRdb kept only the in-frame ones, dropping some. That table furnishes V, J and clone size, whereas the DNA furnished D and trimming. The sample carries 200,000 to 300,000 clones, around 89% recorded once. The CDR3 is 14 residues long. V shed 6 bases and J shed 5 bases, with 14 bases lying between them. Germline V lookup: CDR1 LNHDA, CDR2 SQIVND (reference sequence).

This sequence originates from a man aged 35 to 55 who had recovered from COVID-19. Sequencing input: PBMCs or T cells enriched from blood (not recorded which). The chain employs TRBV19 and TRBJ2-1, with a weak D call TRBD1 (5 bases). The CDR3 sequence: CASRPGAIDNEQFF. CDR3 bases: TGTGCCAGTAGGCCTGGGGCCATCGACAATGAGCAGTTCTTC.